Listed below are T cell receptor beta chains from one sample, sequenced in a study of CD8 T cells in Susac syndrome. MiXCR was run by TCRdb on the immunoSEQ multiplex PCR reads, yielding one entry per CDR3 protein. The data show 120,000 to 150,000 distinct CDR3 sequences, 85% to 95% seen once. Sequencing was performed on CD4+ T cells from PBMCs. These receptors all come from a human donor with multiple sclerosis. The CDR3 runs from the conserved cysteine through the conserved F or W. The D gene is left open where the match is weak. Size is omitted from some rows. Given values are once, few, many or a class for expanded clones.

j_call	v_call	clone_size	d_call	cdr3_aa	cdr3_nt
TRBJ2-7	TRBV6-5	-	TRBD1	CASKRTGEFYEQYF	TGTGCCAGCAAGAGGACAGGGGAATTCTACGAGCAGTACTTC
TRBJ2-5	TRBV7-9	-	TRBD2	CASSLSSGGQETQYF	TGTGCCAGCAGCTTATCTAGCGGGGGTCAAGAGACCCAGTACTTC
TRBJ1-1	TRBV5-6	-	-	CASSRGKDRAFF	TGTGCCAGCAGTCGCGGCAAGGATCGTGCTTTCTTT
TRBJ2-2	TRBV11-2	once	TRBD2	CASSFTSGVDGELFF	TGTGCCAGCAGCTTCACTAGCGGGGTGGACGGGGAGCTGTTTTTT
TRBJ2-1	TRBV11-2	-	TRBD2	CASSTRLAGMVNEQFF	TGTGCCAGCAGCACCCGACTAGCGGGAATGGTCAATGAGCAGTTCTTC
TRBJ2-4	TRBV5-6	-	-	CASSLFSQGRNIQYF	TGTGCCAGCAGCTTGTTTAGTCAGGGTAGGAACATTCAGTACTTC
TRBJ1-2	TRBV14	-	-	CASSQVESGLYGYTF	TGTGCCAGCAGCCAAGTGGAATCGGGATTATATGGCTACACCTTC
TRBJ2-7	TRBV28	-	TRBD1	CASSPPPGQGHYEQYF	TGTGCCAGCAGTCCTCCCCCAGGACAGGGACACTACGAGCAGTACTTC
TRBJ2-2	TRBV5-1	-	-	CASSLGRGRAGELFF	TGCGCCAGCAGCTTGGGCCGGGGGCGCGCCGGGGAGCTGTTTTTT
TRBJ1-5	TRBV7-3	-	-	CASSFSFRQPQHF	TGTGCCAGCAGCTTTTCGTTTAGACAGCCCCAGCATTTT
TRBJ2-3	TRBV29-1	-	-	CSVDKGLGADTQYF	TGCAGCGTTGATAAGGGACTGGGGGCAGATACGCAGTATTTT
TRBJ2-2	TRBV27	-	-	CASLGWRTGELFF	TGTGCCAGCTTAGGATGGCGGACCGGGGAGCTGTTTTTT
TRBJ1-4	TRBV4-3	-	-	CASSQEGVGRLGEKLFF	TGCGCCAGCAGCCAAGAGGGAGTCGGACGCCTGGGGGAAAAACTGTTTTTT